This TCR beta chain came from a study of control samples from healthy donors and cancer patients. The repertoire was sequenced with immunoSEQ multiplex PCR; TCRdb's copy has only in-frame clones and lacks some. Here the sample spans under 85,000 clones, 94% being singletons. Trimming removed 7 bases at V and 5 bases at J, with 15 bases between. This CDR3 has 13 amino acids. Germline V CDR1 and CDR2: SQVTM, ANQGSEA. The sample was blood. The rearrangement uses TRBV29-1 and TRBJ2-1; D remains ambiguous. The sequence was collected from a woman aged 40 to 49 in good health. DNA for the CDR3: TGCAGCGGCAAGAATGCCCGGGACAATGAGCAGTTCTTC. As protein: CSGKNARDNEQFF.